Described below is a single T cell receptor (beta chain) sequence and its context. Its recognized antigen is unknown. No per-base quality is available; no much larger clone lies one base away. This sample is drawn from a study of OX40 agonist ivuxolimab in advanced cancers. As for the study more broadly: Ivuxolimab was a fully human IgG2 agonistic monoclonal antibody targeting the costimulatory receptor OX40 (CD134). Patients were allowed to have had prior anti-PD-1, anti-PD-L1 or anti-CTLA-4 therapy, and roughly two fifths of the dose-escalation patients had been treated with checkpoint inhibitors. Intravenous ivuxolimab was administered to patients every 2 weeks at six dose levels: 0.01, 0.1, 0.3, 1.5, 3 and 10 mg/kg. Partial responses occurred in three dose-escalation patients: two with cutaneous melanoma and one with hepatocellular carcinoma. Of the roughly 52 dose-escalation patients, hepatocellular carcinoma was present in about 19, melanoma in about 15, renal cell carcinoma in 9 and head and neck cancer in 9. A male proportion of 70% to 90% and a mean age of 60 years, ranging from about 20 to 80, were recorded for the dose-escalation cohort. The paper covers the monotherapy dose-escalation part of the phase I ivuxolimab trial, which included N of about 51 patients. Peripheral TCRbeta sequencing was intended to test whether TCR sequence diversity was altered and clonal T-cell expansion was caused by ivuxolimab.

What the study reported, not specific to this receptor: After ivuxolimab, expanded clones were on average more numerous among CD8+ T cells than among CD4+ T cells. Clonal expansion of both CD4+ and CD8+ blood T cells was observed from baseline to week 6 at doses 0.1 to 3.0 mg/kg. In the 0.1-3.0 mg/kg groups, partial responders had among the lowest normalized peripheral clonal expansion, particularly in CD8+ T cells. Which antigens the clonally expanded peripheral T cells were specific for was not determined. Low levels of normalized T-cell clonal expansion were also seen in some nonresponding patients.

Looking up the germline V gene (reference sequence) yields CDR1 SGHNT and CDR2 YYREEE. The CDR3 starts with the cysteine, ends with the phenylalanine, and has 15 residues. CDR3 DNA only is kept here, 45 bases in frame from base 1. The germline ends are 15 bases apart after V is trimmed by 2 bases and J by 5 bases. Genomic DNA was extracted from sorted cells for sequencing of the TCRbeta CDR3 region. TCRbeta CDR3 regions were sequenced using the immunoSEQ Assay. Entries here come from immuneACCESS through TCRdb and include only in-frame sequences with V and J called. Some clones fail to appear in such tables; in the studies checked, an unresolved V gene covers under half of the shortfall, and the cause of the remainder is unknown. For this sample the table gives 75,000 to 95,000 clones, of which approximately 80% were detected only once. Of the sample, roughly 0.5% falls within the top ten clones.

The trial excluded patients who had a history of autoimmune disease or who were on systemic immunosuppression. Peripheral blood for TCR sequencing was drawn from every dose cohort at baseline, at cycle 4 day 1 and at cycle 7 day 1. The samples were taken from a phase I, first-in-human, multicenter, open-label dose-escalation trial of ivuxolimab. Adults with locally advanced or metastatic head and neck squamous cell, hepatocellular, melanoma or renal cell carcinoma were enrolled in the trial. Before TCR sequencing, CD4+ and CD8+ T cells were separately sorted from peripheral blood. The sequence derives from an adult with an advanced solid tumor such as melanoma, head and neck, liver or kidney cancer. The chain uses TRBV5-4 and TRBJ2-3, with the D call tentatively TRBD1 or TRBD2, each fitting 5 bases. Here the sequenced sample was CD4+ or CD8+ T cells sorted from blood, taken in a trial of the OX40 agonist ivuxolimab. The nucleotides are TGTGCCAGCAGCTTCGAACGGGGCGGGCTAGATACGCAGTATTTT. This encodes CASSFERGGLDTQYF. Extended through the reference TRBV5-4 and TRBJ2-3 proteins, this CDR3 yields the full variable domain: ETGVTQSPTHLIKTRGQQVTLRCSSQSGHNTVSWYQQALGQGPQFIFQYYREEENGRGNFPPRFSGLQFPNYSSELNVNALELDDSALYLCASSFERGGLDTQYFGPGTRLTVL.